A selection of T cell receptor beta chains follows, all from one sample in a study. MiXCR was run by TCRdb on the RT-PCR reads, yielding one entry per CDR3 protein. The repertoire holds about 680,000 distinct CDR3 sequences, with over 12% as singletons. Sequencing was performed on memory CD4+ T cells from blood. The source of these receptors is a female donor in good health, serving as a healthy control. CDR3s include the opening cysteine and the closing phenylalanine or tryptophan. D genes are given only for firm matches. Clone size is stated in some rows and not others, as once, few, many or a class when expanded.

NA	NA	TRBV12-3/TRBV12-4	TRBJ2-2	CASSWLVDTGELFF	TGTGCCAGCAGTTGGCTTGTGGACACCGGGGAGCTGTTTTTT
NA	many	TRBV12-3/TRBV12-4	TRBJ2-1	CASGRDENNEQFF	TGTGCCAGCGGTAGAGACGAAAACAATGAGCAGTTCTTC
NA	few	TRBV6-1	TRBJ2-1	CASSEQGYNEQFF	TGTGCCAGCAGTGAACAGGGATACAATGAGCAGTTCTTC
NA	few	TRBV15	TRBJ2-5	CATSRDRQGQETQYF	TGTGCCACCAGCAGAGATAGGCAGGGCCAAGAGACCCAGTACTTC
TRBD2	many	TRBV27	TRBJ2-3	CASSSETAGGGTDTQYF	TGTGCCAGCAGTTCCGAAACAGCGGGAGGGGGCACAGATACGCAGTATTTT
TRBD1	many	TRBV10-3	TRBJ2-1	CAISEGQGKGNEQFF	TGTGCCATCAGTGAGGGACAGGGGAAAGGAAATGAGCAGTTCTTC
NA	many	TRBV5-1	TRBJ1-2	CASGLQGGDYGYTF	TGCGCCAGCGGCCTTCAGGGCGGAGACTATGGCTACACCTTC
NA	few	TRBV6-4	TRBJ1-6	CASSDSPGGNSPLHF	TGTGCCAGCAGTGACTCCCCCGGTGGCAATTCACCCCTCCACTTT
NA	few	TRBV7-3	TRBJ2-3	CASSLTRDGTDTQYF	TGTGCCAGCAGCTTAACCCGGGACGGCACAGATACGCAGTATTTT
NA	few	TRBV11-2	TRBJ2-1	CASSFSGTTYNEQFF	TGTGCCAGCAGCTTCTCGGGGACCACCTACAATGAGCAGTTCTTC
NA	few	TRBV12-3/TRBV12-4	TRBJ2-5	CASSPPIGGVGTQYF	TGTGCCAGCAGCCCCCCGATTGGCGGCGTCGGGACCCAGTACTTC
NA	many	TRBV5-5	TRBJ2-1	CASSLSPGNYNEQFF	TGTGCCAGCAGCTTGTCCCCAGGGAACTACAATGAGCAGTTCTTC
NA	few	TRBV7-3	TRBJ2-1	CASRVPGHHNEQFF	TGTGCCAGCAGGGTCCCGGGACACCACAATGAGCAGTTCTTC
NA	few	TRBV20-1	TRBJ2-4	CSARRQENIQYF	TGCAGTGCTAGGCGACAGGAAAACATTCAGTACTTC
TRBD2	NA	TRBV20-1	TRBJ2-7	CSAEGLAETPEGYEQYF	TGCAGTGCCGAGGGACTAGCGGAAACCCCTGAGGGCTACGAGCAGTACTTC
TRBD2	many	TRBV5-1	TRBJ2-5	CASSLGGGGETQYF	TGTGCCAGCAGCTTAGGTGGGGGGGGAGAGACCCAGTACTTC
NA	few	TRBV24-1	TRBJ2-5	CATSDAQETQYF	TGTGCCACCAGTGATGCACAAGAGACCCAGTACTTC
TRBD1	NA	TRBV12-3/TRBV12-4	TRBJ1-2	CASSLKGQGTGYTF	TGTGCCAGCAGTTTAAAGGGACAGGGTACTGGCTACACCTTC
TRBD1	few	TRBV6-5	TRBJ2-1	CASSYRGGGSGSYNEQFF	TGTGCCAGCAGTTACAGAGGGGGCGGTAGTGGATCCTACAATGAGCAGTTCTTC
TRBD2	many	TRBV7-2	TRBJ2-5	CASSRGLAGGLETQYF	TGTGCCAGCAGTAGAGGACTAGCGGGGGGCTTGGAGACCCAGTACTTC
TRBD1	many	TRBV20-1	TRBJ2-7	CSASRPGGIVYEQYF	TGCAGTGCTAGCCGACCAGGGGGAATCGTCTACGAGCAGTACTTC
TRBD2	many	TRBV6-2/TRBV6-3	TRBJ2-7	CASDSVTSGTYEQYF	TGTGCCAGCGATAGCGTGACTAGCGGTACCTACGAGCAGTACTTC
NA	few	TRBV27	TRBJ2-7	CASSQPGDNPHYEQYF	TGTGCCAGCAGTCAACCCGGGGACAACCCCCACTACGAGCAGTACTTC
NA	NA	TRBV28	TRBJ2-7	CASSEPRGVREQYF	TGTGCCAGCAGCGAACCCCGAGGTGTACGCGAGCAGTACTTC
NA	few	TRBV6-2/TRBV6-3	TRBJ2-3	CASSSMTGDYTDTQYF	TGTGCCAGCAGTTCCATGACAGGGGACTACACAGATACGCAGTATTTT
NA	many	TRBV12-3/TRBV12-4	TRBJ1-5	CASRGGNQPQHF	TGTGCCAGCAGGGGGGGCAATCAGCCCCAGCATTTT
NA	many	TRBV5-1	TRBJ2-7	CASSQTETYEQYF	TGCGCCAGCAGCCAGACAGAAACCTACGAGCAGTACTTC